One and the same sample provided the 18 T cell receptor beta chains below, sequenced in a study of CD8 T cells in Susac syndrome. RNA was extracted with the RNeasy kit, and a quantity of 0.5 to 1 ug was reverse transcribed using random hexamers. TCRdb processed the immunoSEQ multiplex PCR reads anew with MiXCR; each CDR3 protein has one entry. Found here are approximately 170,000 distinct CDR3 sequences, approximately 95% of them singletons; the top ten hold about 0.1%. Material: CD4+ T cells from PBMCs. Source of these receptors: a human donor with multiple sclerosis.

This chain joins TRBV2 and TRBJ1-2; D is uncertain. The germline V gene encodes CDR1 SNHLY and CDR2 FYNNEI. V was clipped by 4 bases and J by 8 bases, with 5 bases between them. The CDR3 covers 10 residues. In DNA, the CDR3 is TGTGCCAGCAGTGTAGGGGGCTACACCTTC. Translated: CASSVGGYTF.

The CDR3 nucleotides read TGCGCCAGCAGCACGGGACGGATGAACACCGGGGAGCTGTTTTTT. It translates to CASSTGRMNTGELFF. This chain connects TRBV4-1 to TRBJ2-2; the D gene could be TRBD1 or TRBD2 (5 bases each). CDR3 length equals 15 residues. Germline V gene sequence: CDR1 MGHRA, CDR2 YSYEKL. Trimming removed 5 bases from V and 1 base from J, with 11 bases in between.

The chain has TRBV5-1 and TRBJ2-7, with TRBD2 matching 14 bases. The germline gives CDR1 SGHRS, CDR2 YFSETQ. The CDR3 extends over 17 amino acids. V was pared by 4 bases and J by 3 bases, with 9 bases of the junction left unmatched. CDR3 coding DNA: TGCGCCAGCAGCCCTGGGACTAGCGGGAGACAAGGCTACGAGCAGTACTTC. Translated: CASSPGTSGRQGYEQYF.

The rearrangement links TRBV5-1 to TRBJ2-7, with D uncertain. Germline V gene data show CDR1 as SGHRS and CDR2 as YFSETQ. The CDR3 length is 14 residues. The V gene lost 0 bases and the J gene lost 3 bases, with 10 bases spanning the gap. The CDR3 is CASSLDRNIYEQYF. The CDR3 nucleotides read TGCGCCAGCAGCTTGGACAGAAACATCTACGAGCAGTACTTC.

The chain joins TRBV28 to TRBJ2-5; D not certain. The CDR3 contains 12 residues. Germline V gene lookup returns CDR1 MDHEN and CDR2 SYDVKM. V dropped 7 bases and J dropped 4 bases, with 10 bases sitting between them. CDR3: CASTQAAETQYF. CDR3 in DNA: TGTGCCAGCACCCAGGCGGCAGAGACCCAGTACTTC. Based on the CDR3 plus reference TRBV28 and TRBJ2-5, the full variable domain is DVKVTQSSRYLVKRTGEKVFLECVQDMDHENMFWYRQDPGLGLRLIYFSYDVKMKEKGDIPEGYSVSREKKERFSLILESASTNQTSMYLCASTQAAETQYFGPGTRLLVL.

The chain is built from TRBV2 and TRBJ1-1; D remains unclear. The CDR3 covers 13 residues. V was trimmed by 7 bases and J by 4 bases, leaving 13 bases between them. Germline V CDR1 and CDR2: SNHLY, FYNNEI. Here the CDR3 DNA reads TGTGCCAGCAAGGGCCCAGCCTCCACTGAAGCTTTCTTT. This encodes CASKGPASTEAFF.

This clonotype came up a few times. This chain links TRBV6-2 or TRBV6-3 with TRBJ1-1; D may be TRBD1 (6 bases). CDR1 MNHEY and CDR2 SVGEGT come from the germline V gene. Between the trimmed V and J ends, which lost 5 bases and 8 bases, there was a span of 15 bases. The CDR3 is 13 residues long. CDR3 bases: TGTGCCAGCAGTCGAGACAGGATTAACGAAGCTTTCTTT. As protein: CASSRDRINEAFF.

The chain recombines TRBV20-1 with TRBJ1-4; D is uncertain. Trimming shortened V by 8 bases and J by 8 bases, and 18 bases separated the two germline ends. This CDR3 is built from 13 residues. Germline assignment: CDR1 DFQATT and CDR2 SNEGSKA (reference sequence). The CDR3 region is CSRLLARIEKLFF. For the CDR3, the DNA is TGCAGTCGGCTCTTGGCGAGGATAGAAAAACTGTTTTTT.

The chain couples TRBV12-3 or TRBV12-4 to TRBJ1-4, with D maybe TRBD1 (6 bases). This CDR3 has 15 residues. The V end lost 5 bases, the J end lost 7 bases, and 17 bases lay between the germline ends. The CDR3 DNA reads TGTGCCAGCAGTCCTACGGGACACCCTAGTGAAAAACTGTTTTTT. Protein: CASSPTGHPSEKLFF.

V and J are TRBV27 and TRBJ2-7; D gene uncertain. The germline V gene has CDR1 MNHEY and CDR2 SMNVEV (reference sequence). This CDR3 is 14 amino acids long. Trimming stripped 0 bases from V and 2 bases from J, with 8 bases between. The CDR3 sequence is CASSLSPQPYEQYF. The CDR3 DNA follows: TGTGCCAGCAGTTTATCCCCACAGCCCTACGAGCAGTACTTC.

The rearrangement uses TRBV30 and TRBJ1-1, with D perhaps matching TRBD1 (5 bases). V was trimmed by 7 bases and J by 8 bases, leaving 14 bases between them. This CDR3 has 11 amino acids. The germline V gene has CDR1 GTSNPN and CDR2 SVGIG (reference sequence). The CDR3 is CAFHPQGEAFF. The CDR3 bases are TGTGCCTTTCATCCCCAGGGAGAAGCTTTCTTT.

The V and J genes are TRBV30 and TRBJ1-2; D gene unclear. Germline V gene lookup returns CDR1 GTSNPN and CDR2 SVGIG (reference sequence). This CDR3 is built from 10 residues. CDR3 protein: CVTAAGGYTF. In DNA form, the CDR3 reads TGTGTCACCGCGGCTGGGGGCTACACCTTC.

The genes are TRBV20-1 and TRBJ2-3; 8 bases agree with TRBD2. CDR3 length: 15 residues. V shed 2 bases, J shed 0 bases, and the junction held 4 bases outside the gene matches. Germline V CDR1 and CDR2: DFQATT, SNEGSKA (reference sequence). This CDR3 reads CSARRLAGSTDTQYF. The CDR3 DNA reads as TGCAGTGCTAGACGGCTAGCGGGTAGCACAGATACGCAGTATTTT.

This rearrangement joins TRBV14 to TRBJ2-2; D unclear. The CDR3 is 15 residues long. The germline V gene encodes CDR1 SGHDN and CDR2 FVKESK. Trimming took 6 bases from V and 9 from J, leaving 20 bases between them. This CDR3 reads CASRPALGSSRELFF. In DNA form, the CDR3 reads TGTGCCAGCAGACCGGCCCTAGGAAGTTCCCGGGAGCTGTTTTTT.

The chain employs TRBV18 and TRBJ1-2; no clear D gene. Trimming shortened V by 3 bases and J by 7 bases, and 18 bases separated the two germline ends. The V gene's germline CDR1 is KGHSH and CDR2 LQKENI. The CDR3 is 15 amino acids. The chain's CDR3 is CASSPLARGSGGYTF. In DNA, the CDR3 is TGTGCCAGCTCACCTTTAGCTCGCGGTTCGGGTGGCTACACCTTC.

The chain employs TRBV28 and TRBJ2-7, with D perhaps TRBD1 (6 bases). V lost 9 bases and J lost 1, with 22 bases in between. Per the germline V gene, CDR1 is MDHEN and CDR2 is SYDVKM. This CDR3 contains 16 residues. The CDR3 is CASLSLGEGGSYEQYF. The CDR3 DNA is TGTGCCAGTCTATCTTTAGGGGAAGGGGGATCCTACGAGCAGTACTTC.

The DNA of the CDR3 is TGTGCCAGCAGCTTAAATGGGGGATACGCGGGCACCGGGGAGCTGTTTTTT. Translating it yields CASSLNGGYAGTGELFF. The chain has TRBV11-2 and TRBJ2-2, with D perhaps matching TRBD1 or TRBD2 (5 bases each). Germline V gives CDR1 SGHAT, CDR2 FQNNGV. The CDR3 is made up of 17 amino acids. V gave up 2 bases and J gave up 4 bases, with 17 bases separating them.

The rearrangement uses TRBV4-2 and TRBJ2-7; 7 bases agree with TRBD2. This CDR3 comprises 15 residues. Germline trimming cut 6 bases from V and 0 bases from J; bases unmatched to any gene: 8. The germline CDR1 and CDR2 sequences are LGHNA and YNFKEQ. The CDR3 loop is CASSRSGPTSYEQYF. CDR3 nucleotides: TGTGCCAGCAGTCGTAGCGGGCCGACCTCCTACGAGCAGTACTTC.